The clone carrying this T cell receptor (beta chain) was seen more than once but under ten times. This specimen belongs to a study of identical twins. Germline V gene lookup returns CDR1 DFQATT and CDR2 SNEGSKA (reference sequence). Trimming removed 5 bases at V and 4 bases at J, with 22 bases between. The CDR3 contains 16 residues. TCRdb reanalysed the 5' RACE reads using MiXCR and keeps one entry per CDR3 protein. The sample includes fewer than 500,000 distinct CDR3 sequences, less than 25% of them seen just once. The sample was also reused in another study, on T cells expressing NK-cell markers. That paper notes: There were seven HCMV-seropositive donors and one seronegative donor among the eight sequenced. Dominant NKG2C+ clonotypes made up roughly 1.0-8% of CD8+ T cells in a handful of donors. These same clonotypes (in a few donors) also led the CD3+CD56-NKG2C+ fraction.

The source is a woman aged 18-29 years in good health. This rearrangement joins TRBV20-1 to TRBJ2-3; D not certain. Source material: CD4+ T cells sorted from blood. DNA of the CDR3: TGCAGTGCTCCACAATCAGGAAGGAGTTGGGCAGATACGCAGTATTTT. The encoded protein is CSAPQSGRSWADTQYF.